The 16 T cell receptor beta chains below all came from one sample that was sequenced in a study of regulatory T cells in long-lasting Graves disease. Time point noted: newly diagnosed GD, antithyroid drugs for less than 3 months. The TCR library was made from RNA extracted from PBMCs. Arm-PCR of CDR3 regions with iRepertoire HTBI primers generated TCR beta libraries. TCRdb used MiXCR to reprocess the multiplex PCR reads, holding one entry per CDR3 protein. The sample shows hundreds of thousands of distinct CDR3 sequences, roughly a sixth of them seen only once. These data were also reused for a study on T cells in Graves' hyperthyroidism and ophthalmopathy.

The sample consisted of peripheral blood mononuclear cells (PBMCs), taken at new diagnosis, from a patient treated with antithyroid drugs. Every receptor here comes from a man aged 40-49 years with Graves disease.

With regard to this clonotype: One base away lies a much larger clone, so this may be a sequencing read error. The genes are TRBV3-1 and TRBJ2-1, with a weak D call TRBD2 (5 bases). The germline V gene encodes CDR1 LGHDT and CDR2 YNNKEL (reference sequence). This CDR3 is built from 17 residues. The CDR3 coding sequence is TGTGCCAGCAGCCCTTGGAGGACGGAGCTTAATTACAATAAGCAGTTCTTC. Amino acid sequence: CASSPWRTELNYNKQFF.

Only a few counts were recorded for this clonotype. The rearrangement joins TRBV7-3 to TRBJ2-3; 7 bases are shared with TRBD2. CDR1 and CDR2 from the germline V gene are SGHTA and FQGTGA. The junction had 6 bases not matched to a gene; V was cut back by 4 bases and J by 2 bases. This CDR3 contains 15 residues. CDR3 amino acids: CASSSQRGPTDTQYF. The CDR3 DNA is TGTGCCAGCAGCTCCCAGCGGGGACCCACAGATACGCAGTATTTT.

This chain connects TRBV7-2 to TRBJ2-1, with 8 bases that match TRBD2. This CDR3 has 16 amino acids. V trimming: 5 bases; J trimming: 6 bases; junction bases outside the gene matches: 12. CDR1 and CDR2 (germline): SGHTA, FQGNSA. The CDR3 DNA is TGTGCCAGCAGCACCTTGTACGGGGGGGCGGGCAATGAGCAGTTCTTC. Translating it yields CASSTLYGGAGNEQFF.

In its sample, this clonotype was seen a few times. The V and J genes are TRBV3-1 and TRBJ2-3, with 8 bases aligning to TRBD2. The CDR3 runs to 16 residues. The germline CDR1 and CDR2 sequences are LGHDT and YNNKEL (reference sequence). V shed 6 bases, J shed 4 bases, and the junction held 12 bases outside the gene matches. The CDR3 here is CASSYSIRGGPDTQYF. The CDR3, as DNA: TGTGCCAGCAGTTACTCGATCCGGGGGGGCCCAGATACGCAGTATTTT.

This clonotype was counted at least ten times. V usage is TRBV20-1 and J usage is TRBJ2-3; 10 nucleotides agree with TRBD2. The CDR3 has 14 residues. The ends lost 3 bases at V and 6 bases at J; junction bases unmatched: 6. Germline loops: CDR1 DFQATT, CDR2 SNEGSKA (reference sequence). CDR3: CSARRSGGADTQYF. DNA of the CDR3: TGCAGTGCTAGGCGGAGCGGGGGGGCGGATACGCAGTATTTT.

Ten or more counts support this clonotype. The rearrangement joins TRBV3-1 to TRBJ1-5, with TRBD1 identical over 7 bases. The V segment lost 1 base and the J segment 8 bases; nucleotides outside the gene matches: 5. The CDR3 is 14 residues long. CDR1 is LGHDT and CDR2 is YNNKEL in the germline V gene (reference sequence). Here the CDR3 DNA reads TGTGCCAGCAGCCAAGGACAGGGAGGCAAGCCCCAGCATTTT. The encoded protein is CASSQGQGGKPQHF.

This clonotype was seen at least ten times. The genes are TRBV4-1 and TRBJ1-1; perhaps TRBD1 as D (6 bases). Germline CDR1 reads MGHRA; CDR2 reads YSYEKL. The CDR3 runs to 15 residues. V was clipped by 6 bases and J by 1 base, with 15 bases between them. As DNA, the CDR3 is TGCGCCAGCAGGGAAACCGGGGGGCGGAACACTGAAGCTTTCTTT. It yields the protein CASRETGGRNTEAFF.

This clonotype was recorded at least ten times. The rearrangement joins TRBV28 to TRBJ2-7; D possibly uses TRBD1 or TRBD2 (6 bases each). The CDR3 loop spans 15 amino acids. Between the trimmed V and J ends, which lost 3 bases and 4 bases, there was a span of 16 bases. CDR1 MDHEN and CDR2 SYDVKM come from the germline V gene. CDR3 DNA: TGTGCCAGCAGTTTGGGGGGCGGGGCGGGGTACGAGCAGTACTTC. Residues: CASSLGGGAGYEQYF.

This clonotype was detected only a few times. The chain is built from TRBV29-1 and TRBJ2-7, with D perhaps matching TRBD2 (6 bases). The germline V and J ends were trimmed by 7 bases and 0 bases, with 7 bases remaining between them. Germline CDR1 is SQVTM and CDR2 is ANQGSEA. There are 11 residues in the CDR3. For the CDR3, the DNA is TGCAGCGCGGGGGTCTCCTACGAGCAGTACTTC. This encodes CSAGVSYEQYF.

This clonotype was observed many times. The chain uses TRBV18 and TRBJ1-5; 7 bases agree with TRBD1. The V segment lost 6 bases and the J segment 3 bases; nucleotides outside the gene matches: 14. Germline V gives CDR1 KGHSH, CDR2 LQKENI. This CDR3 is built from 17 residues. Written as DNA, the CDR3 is TGTGCCAGCTCGAAGACAGGGAGGGCCAGACTCAATCAGCCCCAGCATTTT. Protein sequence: CASSKTGRARLNQPQHF.

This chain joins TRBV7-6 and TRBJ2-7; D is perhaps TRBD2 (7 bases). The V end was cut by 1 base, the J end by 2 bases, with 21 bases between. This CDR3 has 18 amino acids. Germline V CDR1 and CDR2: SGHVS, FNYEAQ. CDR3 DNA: TGTGCCAGCAGCTTAGGGGGGACGGGACGGGGGGCGACCTACGAGCAGTACTTC. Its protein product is CASSLGGTGRGATYEQYF.

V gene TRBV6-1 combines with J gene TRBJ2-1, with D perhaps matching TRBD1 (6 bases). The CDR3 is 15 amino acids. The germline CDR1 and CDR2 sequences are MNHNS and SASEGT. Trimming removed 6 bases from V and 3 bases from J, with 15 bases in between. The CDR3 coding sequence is TGTGCCAGCAGGAAGACAGGTGGACTCTACAATGAGCAGTTCTTC. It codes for CASRKTGGLYNEQFF.

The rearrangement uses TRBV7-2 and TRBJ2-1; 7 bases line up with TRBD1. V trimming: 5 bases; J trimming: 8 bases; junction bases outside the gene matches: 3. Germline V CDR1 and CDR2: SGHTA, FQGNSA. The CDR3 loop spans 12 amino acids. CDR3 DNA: TGTGCCAGCAGCGCACAGGGGTATGAGCAGTTCTTC. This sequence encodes CASSAQGYEQFF.

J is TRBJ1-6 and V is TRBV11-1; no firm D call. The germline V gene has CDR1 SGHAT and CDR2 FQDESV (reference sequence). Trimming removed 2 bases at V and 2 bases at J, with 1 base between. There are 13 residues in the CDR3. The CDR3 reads CASSLTYNSPLHF. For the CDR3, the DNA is TGTGCCAGCAGCTTAACCTATAATTCACCCCTCCACTTT.

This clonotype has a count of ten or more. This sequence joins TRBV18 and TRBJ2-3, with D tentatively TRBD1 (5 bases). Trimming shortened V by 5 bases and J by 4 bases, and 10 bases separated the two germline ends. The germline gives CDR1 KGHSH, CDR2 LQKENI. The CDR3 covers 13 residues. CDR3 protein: CASSGDSSDTQYF. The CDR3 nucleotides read TGTGCCAGCTCAGGAGACAGTTCAGATACGCAGTATTTT.

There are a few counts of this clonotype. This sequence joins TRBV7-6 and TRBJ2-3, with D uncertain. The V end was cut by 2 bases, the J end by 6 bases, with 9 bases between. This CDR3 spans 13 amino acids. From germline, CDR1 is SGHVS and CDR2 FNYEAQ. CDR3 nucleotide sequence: TGTGCCAGCAGCTTAACACCGGCGGATACGCAGTATTTT. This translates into CASSLTPADTQYF.